Below, one T cell receptor (beta chain) is given with its context. This clone was detected only a few times. Its recognized antigen is unknown. Per-base quality was not reported, and no clone a single base away is much larger than it. This record belongs to a study of beta chain features in type 1 diabetes (dated by TCRdb to the late 2010s). Looking at the study overall: Patients and healthy donors did not differ in mean age, gender distribution, total cell number or subset yield. A total of about 100,000,000 sorted cells were examined across all samples, and RNA yield correlated strongly with the number of cells per subset. The study compared TCRB repertoires of sorted circulating CD4+ T cell subsets between recently diagnosed type 1 diabetes patients and matched healthy donors. Naive and central memory subsets were obtained from all 30 or so donors, but regulatory and stem cell-like memory subsets were isolated from only 8 patients and 8 healthy donors. The investigation overall reported the following: Sequencing cDNA rather than genomic DNA could over-represent highly expressing activated cells, although activation and CD3 levels did not differ between groups. The naive, central memory and regulatory TCRB repertoires appeared to resemble one another more closely among patients than among healthy donors. Type 1 diabetes patients showed a moderate but significant shortening of TCRB CDR3 length in all four CD4+ subsets. At VDJ recombination sites, type 1 diabetes patients had fewer insertions and more deleted nucleotides, which implies abnormalities in thymic rearrangement. PCR might favor shorter templates, but patient and control samples were amplified and corrected together, so any skew would affect both groups equally. HLA sub-analyses involved small numbers of individuals, so any influence of HLA type on TCRB rearrangement remained unresolved.

Each donor gave one peripheral blood draw, roughly 110 mL on average, collected into heparinised tubes. Naive, central memory, regulatory and stem cell-like memory CD4+ T cells were sorted on a BD FACSAria II using a panel including CD45RO, CCR7, CD25, CD127, CD95 and CD27. Every sorted population had a purity above 98%. PBMCs were isolated right away by Lymphoprep density gradient centrifugation and were stained directly, without culture. Samples were stained and sorted in pairs, with one healthy donor and one patient per experiment, so that batch effects were minimized. The High Capacity cDNA Reverse Transcription Kit was used to reverse transcribe all of the isolated RNA, meaning that expressed TCRB transcripts were what got sequenced. Naive, central memory and regulatory T cell samples underwent deep immunoSEQ sequencing, averaging about 3.57 million total reads per sample. Sorted cells were lysed in RLT buffer, and RNA was extracted using DNase-treated RNeasy Micro or Mini kits according to cell number. Each cell subset was processed separately to prevent cross-contamination, with patient and healthy donor samples processed together. Using the immunoSEQ multiplex PCR, TCRB sequences were amplified from cDNA into 87-bp fragments spanning the CDR3 region. Amplicons were sequenced on the Illumina HiSeq platform. Turning to the authors' computational methods: PCR bias was corrected computationally using synthetic template baselines, and reads within Hamming distance 2 were collapsed, with unmergeable singletons discarded. By aligning reads against IMGT, V, D and J genes, CDR3 length, and insertions or deletions at six rearrangement sites were assigned. Within each subset, clonotype counts were normalized to the number of sorted cells before true diversity and Gini coefficients were calculated with the tcR R package. The overlap coefficient, calculated on TCRB nucleotide sequences, was used to measure repertoire sharing. Out-of-frame TCRB sequences from naive cells were analyzed to stand in for the pre-selection repertoire. TCRdb took over this immuneACCESS table, retaining in-frame rearrangements with V and J assigned. Such tables are incomplete; in checked studies, under half of the missing clones stem from an unresolved V gene, and the remainder is unexplained. The V and J calls and the clone size are those of that table, but D and trimming were determined from the DNA. Recorded for this sample are about 700,000 clones; under 15% of them occurred a single time. Less than 0.025% of the sample belongs to the ten largest clones.

Reading from cysteine to phenylalanine, the CDR3 counts 15 amino acids. The DNA shown is the 45-base CDR3, in frame from base 1. The germline V gene yields MDHEN for CDR1 and SYDVKM for CDR2. V is pruned by 1 base and J by 5 bases, leaving 4 bases of the junction without a gene match. The clonotype originates from a man aged 18 to 30 with type 1 diabetes. This chain joins TRBV28 to TRBJ1-2, with 10 bases matching TRBD1. Source material: naive CD4+ T cells from blood. The cell subset or site label corresponds to: true naive CD4+ T cells. The CDR3: CASSLSTGGAYGYTF. The base sequence is TGTGCCAGCAGTTTATCGACAGGGGGCGCGTATGGCTACACCTTC.